The 29 T cell receptor beta chains listed next were all sequenced from one sample in a study of identical twins. TCRdb redid the calling of the 5' RACE reads with MiXCR, one entry per CDR3 protein. Seen here are about 890,000 distinct CDR3 sequences, 12% observed once, and the top ten hold about 1.5%. The data also belong to a second study, concerning yellow fever vaccine responses in identical twins.

Sequenced material: PBMCs. These receptors all come from a woman between 18 and 30 years old in good health.

This clonotype was counted only a few times. The V call is TRBV6-5, the J call TRBJ1-2; no firm D call. V lost 2 bases and J 8 bases, leaving 15 bases between the germline ends. The germline V gene has CDR1 MNHEY and CDR2 SVGAGI. The CDR3 is 14 amino acids. CDR3 nucleotides: TGTGCCAGCAGTTACGGGTTTAAGGAAGGAGGCTACACCTTC. Its translation is CASSYGFKEGGYTF.

There are a few counts of this clonotype. The chain uses TRBV12-3 or TRBV12-4 and TRBJ1-2; tentatively, D is TRBD1 (6 bases). V was clipped by 5 bases and J by 8 bases, with 18 bases between them. The CDR3 contains 14 residues. The CDR3 region is CASSLSGRGEGYTF. The CDR3, as DNA: TGTGCCAGCAGTCTCAGCGGCAGGGGCGAAGGCTACACCTTC.

This clonotype was detected only a few times. The gene calls are TRBV12-3 or TRBV12-4 and TRBJ1-2; D is undetermined. This CDR3 is built from 12 residues. With 1 base removed from V and 9 bases from J, the gap between germline ends came to 9 bases. DNA of the CDR3: TGTGCCAGCAGTTTAGGGCAGACAAGCTACACCTTC. Amino acid sequence: CASSLGQTSYTF.

The gene calls are TRBV4-1 and TRBJ2-4, with 9 bases fitting TRBD2. Germline CDR1 is MGHRA and CDR2 is YSYEKL. J was trimmed by 0 bases and V by 0 bases; bases with no gene match: 6. The CDR3 runs 18 residues. CDR3 sequence (DNA): TGCGCCAGCAGCCAAGATCCGGGACTAGCTACAGCCAAAAACATTCAGTACTTC. Protein: CASSQDPGLATAKNIQYF.

V usage is TRBV4-1 and J usage is TRBJ2-2, with TRBD2 matching 8 bases. Germline V gene data show CDR1 as MGHRA and CDR2 as YSYEKL. V lost 4 bases and J lost 4; bases outside the gene matches: 8. The CDR3 consists of 16 residues. CDR3 amino acids: CASSPGRGGLTGELFF. CDR3 in DNA: TGCGCCAGCAGCCCGGGGCGCGGGGGGCTCACCGGGGAGCTGTTTTTT.

The chain combines TRBV20-1 with TRBJ1-1, with a tentative D call TRBD1 (6 bases). The V gene lost 6 bases and the J gene lost 7 bases, with 15 bases spanning the gap. CDR1 is DFQATT and CDR2 is SNEGSKA in the germline V gene (reference sequence). CDR3 length: 12 residues. The CDR3 DNA is TGCAGTGCGACCGGACAGCCCTTTGAAGCTTTCTTT. Protein: CSATGQPFEAFF.

This rearrangement joins TRBV28 to TRBJ2-7; possibly TRBD1 or TRBD2 for D (6 bases each). The V end lost 4 bases, the J end lost 0 bases, and 16 bases lay between the germline ends. CDR1 MDHEN and CDR2 SYDVKM come from the germline V gene. This CDR3 has 16 residues. Here the CDR3 DNA reads TGTGCCAGCAGTTCCCCGGGGGCAGTTAGCTCCTACGAGCAGTACGTC. Translating it yields CASSSPGAVSSYEQYV.

The chain links TRBV27 to TRBJ1-1, with unresolved D. CDR3 length equals 14 residues. Germline lookup yields CDR1 MNHEY and CDR2 SMNVEV (reference sequence). Between the trimmed V and J ends, which lost 3 bases and 2 bases, there was a span of 10 bases. The CDR3 DNA reads TGTGCCAGCAGTTTGAATGGCAGAAACACTGAAGCTTTCTTT. Protein product: CASSLNGRNTEAFF.

The chain joins TRBV9 to TRBJ2-7; either TRBD1 or TRBD2 may fit D (7 bases each). The CDR3 is 15 amino acids. V shed 4 bases and J shed 3 bases, with 17 bases lying between them. CDR1 and CDR2 from the germline V gene are SGDLS and YYNGEE. CDR3 sequence (DNA): TGTGCCAGCAGCCCCAGGGGGGGGGGTGTCTACGAGCAGTACTTC. Translated, it gives CASSPRGGGVYEQYF.

This chain uses TRBV19 with TRBJ2-1; D is perhaps TRBD2 (6 bases). In germline, CDR1 is LNHDA, CDR2 SQIVND (reference sequence). V gave up 2 bases and J gave up 0 bases, with 11 bases separating them. The CDR3 length is 16 residues. The CDR3 is CASSILTRGSYNEQFF. The CDR3 DNA is TGTGCCAGTAGTATATTGACGCGGGGCTCCTACAATGAGCAGTTCTTC.

This clonotype was counted only a few times. The chain is built from TRBV12-3 or TRBV12-4 and TRBJ2-5, with 7 bases aligning to TRBD1. This CDR3 contains 16 residues. V lost 5 bases, J lost 5 bases, and 14 bases stayed unmatched. The CDR3 sequence is CASSTQTGSAGETQYF. CDR3 in DNA: TGTGCCAGCAGTACTCAGACAGGGTCGGCTGGGGAGACCCAGTACTTC.

The rearrangement joins TRBV20-1 to TRBJ2-1, with 10 bases aligning to TRBD2. The CDR3 covers 14 residues. Germline V CDR1 and CDR2: DFQATT, SNEGSKA (reference sequence). J gave up 2 bases and V 4 bases, and 2 bases lay outside the gene matches. The CDR3 DNA is TGCAGTGCTAAGAGCGGGGGGGCCTACAATGAGCAGTTCTTC. Its protein product is CSAKSGGAYNEQFF.

This clonotype was seen only a few times. The V and J genes are TRBV24-1 and TRBJ2-1; a possible D gene is TRBD2 (6 bases). Trimming shortened V by 0 bases and J by 10 bases, and 12 bases separated the two germline ends. The V gene's germline CDR1 is KGHDR and CDR2 SFDVKD. The CDR3 loop spans 14 amino acids. The CDR3 spells CATSDLPGGPEQFF. The CDR3 bases are TGTGCCACCAGTGATTTGCCCGGGGGTCCCGAGCAGTTCTTC.

The table lists this clonotype with a few counts. The chain employs TRBV28 and TRBJ2-7, with D perhaps TRBD1 (6 bases). The CDR3 consists of 15 residues. The germline gives CDR1 MDHEN, CDR2 SYDVKM. Trimming pared 4 bases from V and 2 bases from J, leaving 15 bases between. The CDR3 region has the DNA TGTGCCAGCAGTTCCCACACTACAGGGACCTACGAGCAGTACGTC. This encodes CASSSHTTGTYEQYV.

The sample holds a few counts of this clonotype. This chain connects TRBV10-1 to TRBJ2-1, with 10 bases identical to TRBD2. The CDR3 totals 16 residues. The ends lost 0 bases at V and 7 bases at J; junction bases unmatched: 6. Germline V gives CDR1 WNHNN, CDR2 SYGVQD (reference sequence). Written as DNA, the CDR3 is TGCGCCAGCAGTGAGTCGGGGCTAGCGGGGGTGAATGAGCAGTTCTTC. Translation gives CASSESGLAGVNEQFF.

The chain links TRBV7-9 to TRBJ2-3; TRBD2 matches at 10 bases. V shed 5 bases and J 9 bases; nucleotides not matched to a gene: 14. There are 16 residues in the CDR3. Germline V lookup: CDR1 SEHNR, CDR2 FQNEAQ (reference sequence). CDR3 amino acids: CASSPRASGRGGTQYF. As DNA, the CDR3 is TGTGCCAGCAGCCCTAGGGCTAGCGGGAGAGGAGGCACGCAGTATTTT.

In its sample, this clonotype was seen a few times. This chain joins TRBV6-5 and TRBJ2-1; 12 bases fit TRBD2. Germline trimming cut 2 bases from V and 1 base from J; bases unmatched to any gene: 9. The CDR3 is made up of 19 amino acids. CDR1 is MNHEY, CDR2 SVGAGI, per germline. CDR3 nucleotides: TGTGCCAGCAGTTACGAACCTAGCGGGGGGGCCGTGTCCTACAATGAGCAGTTCTTC. As protein: CASSYEPSGGAVSYNEQFF.

The sample holds many counts of this clonotype. The V and J genes are TRBV12-3 or TRBV12-4 and TRBJ1-2, with TRBD1 as a possible D gene (5 bases). The CDR3 totals 13 residues. Trimming took 2 bases from V and 2 from J, leaving 6 bases between them. CDR3 bases: TGTGCCAGCAGTTTAAGGGACAACTATGGCTACACCTTC. Residues: CASSLRDNYGYTF.

This clonotype came up a few times. V is TRBV11-2 and J is TRBJ2-1; no firm D call. Germline V gene data show CDR1 as SGHAT and CDR2 as FQNNGV. Trimming took 3 bases from V and 0 from J, leaving 9 bases between them. The CDR3 covers 15 residues. CDR3: CASSFEMSSYNEQFF. CDR3 sequence (DNA): TGTGCCAGCAGCTTCGAAATGAGCTCCTACAATGAGCAGTTCTTC. The full variable domain, in which reference TRBV11-2 and TRBJ2-1 provide the parts outside the CDR3, is EAGVAQSPRYKIIEKRQSVAFWCNPISGHATLYWYQQILGQGPKLLIQFQNNGVVDDSQLPKDRFSAERLKGVDSTLKIQPAKLEDSAVYLCASSFEMSSYNEQFFGPGTRLTVL.

This clonotype came up a few times. The chain has TRBV7-9 and TRBJ2-1; D gene unclear. From germline, CDR1 is SEHNR and CDR2 FQNEAQ (reference sequence). This CDR3 is 15 amino acids long. The germline V and J ends were trimmed by 3 bases and 8 bases, with 17 bases remaining between them. The CDR3 region has the DNA TGTGCCAGCAGCTTCGATTGGTCGGATTATCATGAGCAGTTCTTC. It is translated as CASSFDWSDYHEQFF. The whole variable domain, filled in from reference TRBV7-9 and TRBJ2-1, reads DTGVSQNPRHKITKRGQNVTFRCDPISEHNRLYWYRQTLGQGPEFLTYFQNEAQLEKSRLLSDRFSAERPKGSFSTLEIQRTEQGDSAMYLCASSFDWSDYHEQFFGPGTRLTVL.

This clonotype was counted ten times or more. The chain recombines TRBV28 with TRBJ2-3, with 10 bases matching TRBD2. J was trimmed by 4 bases and V by 4 bases; bases with no gene match: 8. Germline V gene lookup returns CDR1 MDHEN and CDR2 SYDVKM. The CDR3 extends over 16 amino acids. CDR3 nucleotides: TGTGCCAGCAGTTCGAACAGCGGGGGGGCCGCAGATACGCAGTATTTT. It codes for CASSSNSGGAADTQYF.

The rearrangement joins TRBV27 to TRBJ2-7; TRBD1 matches 10 bases. Germline CDR1 is MNHEY and CDR2 is SMNVEV (reference sequence). The CDR3 contains 16 residues. Trimming removed 4 bases from V and 3 bases from J; junction bases left unmatched: 9. The CDR3 sequence is CASSSVARDRGYEQYF. CDR3 DNA sequence: TGTGCCAGCAGTTCGGTTGCGCGGGACAGGGGCTACGAGCAGTACTTC.

This clonotype occurred a few times. The chain links TRBV12-3 or TRBV12-4 to TRBJ2-2, with a weak D call TRBD2 (6 bases). The CDR3 length is 13 residues. V was trimmed by 7 bases and J by 8 bases, leaving 14 bases between them. CDR3 DNA sequence: TGTGCCAGCACTATGACTAGTTCAGGGGAGCTGTTTTTT. This encodes CASTMTSSGELFF.

The J gene is TRBJ2-7, the V gene TRBV15; 10 bases are a match to TRBD1. The CDR3 is 15 amino acids. In germline, CDR1 is LNHNV, CDR2 YYDKDF (reference sequence). The junction had 3 bases not matched to a gene; V was cut back by 0 bases and J by 4 bases. CDR3 in amino acids: CATSRDSDRGYEQYF. As DNA, the CDR3 is TGTGCCACCAGCAGAGATTCGGACAGGGGGTACGAGCAGTACTTC.

The table lists this clonotype with a few counts. The V and J genes are TRBV12-3 or TRBV12-4 and TRBJ2-2; TRBD2 matches at 12 bases. V lost 5 bases to trimming and J lost 6 bases; unmatched junction nucleotides: 7. The CDR3 runs to 16 residues. In DNA form, the CDR3 reads TGTGCCAGCAGTCTTCGACTAGCGGGAGTCCCCGGGGAGCTGTTTTTT. Its translation: CASSLRLAGVPGELFF.

J is TRBJ2-1 and V is TRBV2, with D perhaps TRBD2 (6 bases). Germline CDR1 is SNHLY and CDR2 is FYNNEI. V lost 11 bases, J lost 8 bases, and 13 bases lay in between. This CDR3 has 11 amino acids. CDR3 amino acids: CAGGKVYEQFF. The DNA of the CDR3 is TGTGCCGGAGGGAAAGTGTATGAGCAGTTCTTC. Together with reference TRBV2 and TRBJ2-1, the CDR3 gives the full variable domain: EPEVTQTPSHQVTQMGQEVILRCVPISNHLYFYWYRQILGQKVEFLVSFYNNEISEKSEIFDDQFSVERPDGSNFTLKIRSTKLEDSAMYFCAGGKVYEQFFGPGTRLTVL.

The chain uses TRBV11-1 and TRBJ1-3; 12 nucleotides align to TRBD1. The CDR3 is 19 amino acids. V gave up 6 bases and J gave up 5 bases; unmatched junction bases: 17. The V gene's germline CDR1 is SGHAT and CDR2 FQDESV (reference sequence). CDR3 loop: CASSYTSGTGGASRNTIYF. The DNA for the CDR3 is TGTGCCAGCAGTTATACTTCCGGGACAGGGGGCGCGTCCCGAAACACCATATATTTT.

This clonotype was seen at least ten times. This chain joins TRBV28 and TRBJ2-7; TRBD1 aligns across 11 bases. The junction had 5 bases not matched to a gene; V was cut back by 5 bases and J by 8 bases. The CDR3 contains 13 residues. CDR1 MDHEN and CDR2 SYDVKM come from the germline V gene. In DNA form, the CDR3 reads TGTGCCAGCAGTCGGACAGGGGGCTTAAAGCAGTACTTC. This sequence encodes CASSRTGGLKQYF.

This clonotype was seen a handful of times. The rearrangement links TRBV7-2 to TRBJ2-3; D may match TRBD1 or TRBD2 (5 bases each). The germline V and J ends were trimmed by 5 bases and 0 bases, with 15 bases remaining between them. Germline V gene data show CDR1 as SGHTA and CDR2 as FQGNSA. This CDR3 has 16 amino acids. CDR3 protein: CASSPPGAGSTDTQYF. As DNA, the CDR3 is TGTGCCAGCAGCCCCCCCGGGGCAGGCAGCACAGATACGCAGTATTTT.